These 28 T cell receptor beta chains were all obtained from the same sample, sequenced in a study of T cells in Graves' hyperthyroidism and ophthalmopathy. TCR beta CDR3 sequences were amplified from RNA transcripts. The HTBI set primed first-round TCR CDR3 RT-PCR. MiXCR, run by TCRdb on the multiplex PCR reads, gives a single entry per CDR3 protein. Here the sample spans over 300,000 distinct CDR3 sequences, about 15% being singletons. The sample taken for sequencing was blood. These receptors all come from a woman aged 60-70 years with Graves' hyperthyroidism.

The sample holds many counts of this clonotype. V is TRBV6-1 and J is TRBJ2-1; 8 bases align to TRBD2. CDR1 and CDR2 from the germline V gene are MNHNS and SASEGT. Losses at the gene ends were 6 bases for V and 3 bases for J; bases not matched to a gene: 16. The CDR3 totals 18 residues. The CDR3 DNA is TGTGCCAGCAGACCGGGACTAGTCGGTTTGTTCGGCTACAATGAGCAGTTCTTC. Translated: CASRPGLVGLFGYNEQFF.

This clonotype was counted between two and nine times. It may be a read error: a sequence one base away is much more abundant. This rearrangement joins TRBV7-8 to TRBJ2-3, with 7 bases matching TRBD1. The CDR3 is 16 residues long. Trimming at V came to 2 bases and at J to 3 bases, leaving 8 bases not matched to a gene. Per the germline V gene, CDR1 is SGHVS and CDR2 is FQNEAQ. The CDR3 coding sequence is TGTGCCAGCAGCTTACGACAGGGTGGGGCGACAGATACGCAGTATTTT. It translates to CASSLRQGGATDTQYF.

This clonotype was observed at least ten times. The chain couples TRBV30 to TRBJ2-1; a possible D gene is TRBD1 (5 bases). Germline-derived CDR1 and CDR2 are GTSNPN and SVGIG (reference sequence). This CDR3 has 12 amino acids. Between the trimmed V and J ends, which lost 0 bases and 9 bases, there was a span of 9 bases. The CDR3, as DNA: TGTGCCTGGAGTGTAACCAGGGCTGAGCAGTTCTTC. As protein: CAWSVTRAEQFF.

This clonotype was counted ten times or more. This chain uses TRBV6-1 with TRBJ2-7; D ambiguous. The V gene's germline CDR1 is MNHNS and CDR2 SASEGT. Trimming removed 4 bases at V and 0 bases at J, with 7 bases between. The CDR3 consists of 13 residues. CDR3 in amino acids: CASSVESSYEQYF. The CDR3 nucleotides read TGTGCCAGCAGTGTGGAGAGCTCCTACGAGCAGTACTTC.

The chain joins TRBV29-1 to TRBJ2-4; TRBD1 matches 7 bases. The V gene's germline CDR1 is SQVTM and CDR2 ANQGSEA. V gave up 5 bases and J gave up 3 bases; unmatched junction bases: 10. The CDR3 extends over 15 amino acids. CDR3 in amino acids: CSVWTGGSDKNIQYF. In DNA, the CDR3 is TGCAGCGTTTGGACAGGTGGTTCGGACAAAAACATTCAGTACTTC.

In its sample, this clonotype was seen many times. The chain recombines TRBV11-2 with TRBJ1-6; 8 positions agree with TRBD1. The V gene end was trimmed by 4 bases and the J gene end by 8 bases; junction bases not matched to a gene: 4. Looked up from germline, CDR1 is SGHAT and CDR2 is FQNNGV. The CDR3 spans 14 residues. The CDR3 here is CASSSDRVDSPLHF. Written as DNA, the CDR3 is TGTGCCAGCAGCTCGGACAGGGTTGATTCACCCCTCCACTTT.

The genes are TRBV6-1 and TRBJ1-6; a possible D gene is TRBD1 (5 bases). This CDR3 is 15 amino acids long. The V gene lost 6 bases and the J gene lost 12 bases, with 21 bases spanning the gap. Per germline, CDR1 MNHNS and CDR2 SASEGT. The CDR3 nucleotides read TGTGCCAGCAGGATAAAGGGGAAAGGTTTTTTACCCCTCCACTTT. Translation: CASRIKGKGFLPLHF.

This clonotype was counted a few times. The V gene is TRBV19, the J gene TRBJ2-1; 8 nucleotides agree with TRBD2. This CDR3 is 14 amino acids long. Germline-derived CDR1 and CDR2 are LNHDA and SQIVND (reference sequence). The J segment lost 7 bases and the V segment lost 5 bases, leaving 7 bases of the junction unmatched. The CDR3 loop is CASSSLAGRNEQFF. The CDR3 region has the DNA TGTGCCAGTAGTTCGCTAGCGGGTAGGAATGAGCAGTTCTTC. Full variable domain (outside the CDR3, taken from reference TRBV19 and TRBJ2-1): DGGITQSPKYLFRKEGQNVTLSCEQNLNHDAMYWYRQDPGQGLRLIYYSQIVNDFQKGDIAEGYSVSREKKESFPLTVTSAQKNPTAFYLCASSSLAGRNEQFFGPGTRLTVL.

This clonotype has a count of ten or more. The V gene is TRBV12-3 or TRBV12-4, the J gene TRBJ2-5; 7 bases agree with TRBD1. With V trimmed by 5 bases and J by 0 bases, 9 bases remained unmatched. There are 16 residues in the CDR3. The CDR3 coding sequence is TGTGCCAGCAGTCTCCCGACAGGGACGTACCAAGAGACCCAGTACTTC. Protein: CASSLPTGTYQETQYF.

This clonotype was seen repeatedly, ten times or more. The rearrangement links TRBV9 to TRBJ2-3, with D perhaps TRBD1 (5 bases). The CDR3 spans 14 residues. Germline CDR1 and CDR2: SGDLS and YYNGEE. Trimming stripped 3 bases from V and 4 bases from J, with 12 bases between. CDR3 protein: CASSAILGADTQYF. The CDR3, as DNA: TGTGCCAGCAGCGCGATTCTAGGGGCAGATACGCAGTATTTT.

At least ten counts were recorded for this clonotype. The J gene is TRBJ1-1, the V gene TRBV11-3; 7 bases line up with TRBD1. This CDR3 region has 14 residues. V dropped 2 bases and J dropped 0; count of bases not matched to a gene: 0. In germline, CDR1 is SGHNT, CDR2 YENEEA. The CDR3 region has the DNA TGTGCCAGCAGCTTAAGGGGGCTGAACACTGAAGCTTTCTTT. Protein product: CASSLRGLNTEAFF.

This clonotype was picked up many times. CDR3 sequence reads: CSVEPLTGYEQYF. For the CDR3, the DNA is TGCAGCGTTGAACCCCTTACGGGGTACGAGCAGTACTTC. This rearrangement joins TRBV29-1 to TRBJ2-7, with D possibly TRBD2 on 5 matching bases. Germline V gives CDR1 SQVTM, CDR2 ANQGSEA. The CDR3 consists of 13 residues. V was trimmed by 2 bases and J by 4 bases, leaving 12 bases between them.

This clonotype appeared many times. This chain connects TRBV27 to TRBJ1-6; D is unresolved. Trimming took off 2 bases at V and 9 bases at J, with 8 bases between the two ends. The CDR3 is 13 amino acids. CDR1 is MNHEY, CDR2 SMNVEV, per germline (reference sequence). The CDR3 sequence: CASSLGFGSPLHF. The CDR3 region has the DNA TGTGCCAGCAGTTTAGGGTTCGGTTCACCCCTCCACTTT.

This clonotype was picked up many times. This chain joins TRBV19 and TRBJ2-3; D unclear. The CDR3 sequence is 19 residues long. Trimming cost V 5 bases and J 0 bases, with 24 bases left between them. CDR1 is LNHDA and CDR2 is SQIVND in the germline V gene (reference sequence). DNA for the CDR3: TGTGCCAGTAGTCTCGGAACGGCAGGTTTGCGGCCTAGCACAGATACGCAGTATTTT. As protein: CASSLGTAGLRPSTDTQYF.

In this sample, this clonotype turned up a few times. The chain recombines TRBV19 with TRBJ2-1; D gene uncertain. Germline V gene lookup returns CDR1 LNHDA and CDR2 SQIVND (reference sequence). The CDR3 loop spans 12 amino acids. V dropped 1 base and J dropped 10 bases, with 8 bases sitting between them. As DNA, the CDR3 is TGTGCCAGTAGTATAGCTGGAAGGGAGCAGTTCTTC. Translating it yields CASSIAGREQFF.

This clonotype was seen repeatedly, ten times or more. The V gene is TRBV7-2, the J gene TRBJ1-3; D not certain. The CDR3 has 15 residues. V lost 5 bases and J lost 0, with 11 bases in between. The germline CDR1 and CDR2 sequences are SGHTA and FQGNSA. Written as DNA, the CDR3 is TGTGCCAGCAGCCCGATGGGAGGCTCTGGAAACACCATATATTTT. Protein product: CASSPMGGSGNTIYF.

This chain connects TRBV27 to TRBJ1-2, with TRBD1 matching 9 bases. Trimming cost V 5 bases and J 4 bases; bases outside gene matches: 8. CDR1 is MNHEY, CDR2 SMNVEV, per germline (reference sequence). This CDR3 has 15 residues. CDR3 amino acids: CASSEDRGRAYGYTF. CDR3 in DNA: TGTGCCAGCAGTGAGGACAGGGGTCGGGCCTATGGCTACACCTTC.

This clonotype was observed a handful of times. The V call is TRBV27, the J call TRBJ1-2; 10 bases are a match to TRBD1. Trimming at V came to 4 bases and at J to 0 bases, leaving 5 bases not matched to a gene. Germline V gene sequence: CDR1 MNHEY, CDR2 SMNVEV (reference sequence). This CDR3 spans 16 amino acids. For the CDR3, the DNA is TGTGCCAGCAGTTCCCGGGACAGGGGCCCTAACTATGGCTACACCTTC. Translating gives CASSSRDRGPNYGYTF.

This clonotype has just a few counts. The V call is TRBV29-1, the J call TRBJ1-1, with unresolved D. V lost 4 bases and J lost 0, with 9 bases in between. Per germline, CDR1 SQVTM and CDR2 ANQGSEA. This CDR3 has 13 amino acids. The CDR3 region is CSVVKSLNTEAFF. The CDR3 DNA follows: TGCAGCGTTGTAAAGTCCCTGAACACTGAAGCTTTCTTT.

V gene TRBV15 combines with J gene TRBJ1-1; 7 nucleotides match TRBD1. The CDR3 spans 15 residues. CDR1 and CDR2 (germline): LNHNV, YYDKDF (reference sequence). V gave up 3 bases and J gave up 0 bases; unmatched junction bases: 4. The CDR3 region is CATSSLGQMNTEAFF. The CDR3 bases are TGTGCCACCAGCAGCTTGGGACAGATGAACACTGAAGCTTTCTTT.

This clonotype was seen ten or more times. The chain links TRBV18 to TRBJ2-1, with D possibly matching TRBD1 (5 bases). Germline V lookup: CDR1 KGHSH, CDR2 LQKENI. V dropped 4 bases and J dropped 8 bases, with 18 bases sitting between them. The CDR3 spans 15 residues. The CDR3 here is CASSLADTAGDEQFF. CDR3 nucleotide sequence: TGTGCCAGCTCACTCGCGGACACTGCTGGCGATGAGCAGTTCTTC.

This chain joins TRBV27 and TRBJ2-1; D tentatively fits TRBD1 or TRBD2 (5 bases each). This CDR3 region has 14 residues. Germline CDR1 and CDR2: MNHEY and SMNVEV (reference sequence). Trimming took 4 bases from V and 3 from J, leaving 10 bases between them. CDR3 protein: CASSSGLDYNEQFF. The CDR3 nucleotides read TGTGCCAGCAGTTCGGGGCTTGACTACAATGAGCAGTTCTTC.

A few counts support this clonotype. The chain has TRBV20-1 and TRBJ2-2, with D tentatively TRBD1 (6 bases). In germline, CDR1 is DFQATT, CDR2 SNEGSKA (reference sequence). This CDR3 is 15 amino acids long. V dropped 2 bases and J dropped 4 bases, with 14 bases sitting between them. CDR3 DNA sequence: TGCAGTGCTAGACCGTCGACAGGTCTCACCGGGGAGCTGTTTTTT. It encodes CSARPSTGLTGELFF.

This rearrangement joins TRBV4-1 to TRBJ2-4; D possibly uses TRBD1 or TRBD2 (5 bases each). V dropped 0 bases and J dropped 2 bases, with 14 bases sitting between them. This CDR3 has 17 residues. CDR1 is MGHRA and CDR2 is YSYEKL in the germline V gene. The CDR3, as DNA: TGCGCCAGCAGCCAAGACCCCCTTCAGGGACCCAAAAACATTCAGTACTTC. Protein sequence: CASSQDPLQGPKNIQYF.

This clonotype was seen repeatedly, ten times or more. CDR3 loop: CSARDSSGQPQHF. CDR3 nucleotide sequence: TGCAGTGCTCGTGATTCATCGGGCCAGCCCCAGCATTTT. This rearrangement joins TRBV20-1 to TRBJ1-5; D remains unclear. Germline V gives CDR1 DFQATT, CDR2 SNEGSKA (reference sequence). Trimming stripped 5 bases from V and 7 bases from J, with 15 bases between. The CDR3 spans 13 residues.

This clonotype was detected only a few times. The rearrangement links TRBV7-6 to TRBJ2-3; D is unresolved. V was clipped by 2 bases and J by 3 bases, with 12 bases between them. Germline lookup yields CDR1 SGHVS and CDR2 FNYEAQ. The CDR3 has 15 residues. The CDR3 bases are TGTGCCAGCAGCTTAACCCCCCCAGCTACAGATACGCAGTATTTT. As protein: CASSLTPPATDTQYF. Variable domain in full (rest from reference TRBV7-6 and TRBJ2-3): GAGVSQSPRYKVTKRGQDVALRCDPISGHVSLYWYRQALGQGPEFLTYFNYEAQQDKSGLPNDRFSAERPEGSISTLTIQRTEQRDSAMYRCASSLTPPATDTQYFGPGTRLTVL.

This clonotype was recorded a few times. This sequence joins TRBV6-2 or TRBV6-3 and TRBJ1-3, with TRBD1 identical over 7 bases. The CDR3 length is 17 residues. The germline V gene has CDR1 MNHEY and CDR2 SVGEGT. Trimming removed 0 bases from V and 1 base from J; junction bases left unmatched: 6. CDR3 DNA sequence: TGTGCCAGCAGTTACTCTGGGACAGCTTATTCTGGAAACACCATATATTTT. Amino acid sequence: CASSYSGTAYSGNTIYF.

The genes are TRBV12-3 or TRBV12-4 and TRBJ1-3; perhaps TRBD1 as D (5 bases). CDR3 length: 13 residues. V lost 11 bases and J lost 2, with 13 bases in between. DNA of the CDR3: TGTGCCTGGACCCAGGGTCCTGGAAACACCATATATTTT. It codes for CAWTQGPGNTIYF.